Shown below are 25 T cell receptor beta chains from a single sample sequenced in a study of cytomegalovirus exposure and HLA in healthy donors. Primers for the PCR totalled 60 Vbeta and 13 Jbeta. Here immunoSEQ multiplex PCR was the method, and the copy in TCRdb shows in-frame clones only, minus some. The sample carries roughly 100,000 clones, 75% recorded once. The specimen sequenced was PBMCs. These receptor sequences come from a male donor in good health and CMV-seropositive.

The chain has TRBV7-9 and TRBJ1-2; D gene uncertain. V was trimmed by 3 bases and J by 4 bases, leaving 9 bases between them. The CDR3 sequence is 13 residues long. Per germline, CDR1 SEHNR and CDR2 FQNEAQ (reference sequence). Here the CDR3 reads CASSLGSSYGYTF. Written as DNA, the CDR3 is TGTGCCAGCAGCTTGGGCAGCTCCTATGGCTACACCTTC.

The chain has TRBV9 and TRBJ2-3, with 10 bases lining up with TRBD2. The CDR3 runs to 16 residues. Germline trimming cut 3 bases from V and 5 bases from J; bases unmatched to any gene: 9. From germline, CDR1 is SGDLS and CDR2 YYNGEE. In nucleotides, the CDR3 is TGTGCCAGCAGCGAGAGGACTAGCGGATTTCAAGATACGCAGTATTTT. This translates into CASSERTSGFQDTQYF.

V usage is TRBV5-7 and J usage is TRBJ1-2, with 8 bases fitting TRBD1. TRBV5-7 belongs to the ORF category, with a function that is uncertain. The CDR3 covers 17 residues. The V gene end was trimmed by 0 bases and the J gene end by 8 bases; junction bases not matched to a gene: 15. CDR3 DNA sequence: TGTGCCAGCAGCTTGGTTTCGGGACAGGCACCCCTGGAGGGCTACACCTTC. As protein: CASSLVSGQAPLEGYTF.

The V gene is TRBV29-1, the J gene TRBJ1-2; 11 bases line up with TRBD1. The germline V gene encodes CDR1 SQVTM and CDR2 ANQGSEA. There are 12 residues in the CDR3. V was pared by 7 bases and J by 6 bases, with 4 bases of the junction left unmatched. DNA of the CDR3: TGCAGCGGGACAGGGGGCGCGGATGGCTACACCTTC. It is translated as CSGTGGADGYTF.

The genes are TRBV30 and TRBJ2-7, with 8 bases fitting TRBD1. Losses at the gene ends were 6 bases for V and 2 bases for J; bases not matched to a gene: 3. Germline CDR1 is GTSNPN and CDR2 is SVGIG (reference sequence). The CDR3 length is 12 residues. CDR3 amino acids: CACGQGAYEQYF. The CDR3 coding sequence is TGTGCCTGCGGACAGGGCGCCTACGAGCAGTACTTC.

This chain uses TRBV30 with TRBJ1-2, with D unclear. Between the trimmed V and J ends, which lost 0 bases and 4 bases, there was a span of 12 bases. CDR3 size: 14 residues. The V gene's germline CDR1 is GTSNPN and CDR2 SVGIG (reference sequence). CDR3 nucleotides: TGTGCCTGGAGTGTACCCCAGGTCTCCTATGGCTACACCTTC. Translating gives CAWSVPQVSYGYTF.

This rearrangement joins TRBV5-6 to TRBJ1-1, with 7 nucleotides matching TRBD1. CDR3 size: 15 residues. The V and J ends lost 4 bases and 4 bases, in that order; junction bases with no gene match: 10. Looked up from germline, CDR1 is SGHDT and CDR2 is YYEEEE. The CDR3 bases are TGTGCCAGCAGCGGGGTTAGAGGGGGCGGCACTGAAGCTTTCTTT. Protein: CASSGVRGGGTEAFF.

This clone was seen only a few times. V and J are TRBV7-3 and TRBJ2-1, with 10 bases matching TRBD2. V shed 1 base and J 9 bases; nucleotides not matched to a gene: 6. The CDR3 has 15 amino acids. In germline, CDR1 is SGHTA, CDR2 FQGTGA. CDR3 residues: CASSLSSGGFSEQFF. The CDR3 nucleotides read TGTGCCAGCAGCTTAAGTAGCGGGGGGTTTAGTGAGCAGTTCTTC.

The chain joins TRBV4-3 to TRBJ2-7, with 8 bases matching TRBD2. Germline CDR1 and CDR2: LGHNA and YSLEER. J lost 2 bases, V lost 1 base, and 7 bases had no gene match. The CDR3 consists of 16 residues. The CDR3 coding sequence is TGCGCCAGCAGCCAAGGCGGCGGGAGGCTAACCTACGAGCAGTACTTC. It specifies CASSQGGGRLTYEQYF.

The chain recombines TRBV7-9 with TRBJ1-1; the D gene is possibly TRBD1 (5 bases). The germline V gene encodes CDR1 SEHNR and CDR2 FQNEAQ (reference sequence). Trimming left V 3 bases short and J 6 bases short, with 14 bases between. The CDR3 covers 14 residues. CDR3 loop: CASSFGVGGSEAFF. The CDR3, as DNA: TGTGCCAGCAGCTTCGGCGTTGGGGGGTCTGAAGCTTTCTTT.

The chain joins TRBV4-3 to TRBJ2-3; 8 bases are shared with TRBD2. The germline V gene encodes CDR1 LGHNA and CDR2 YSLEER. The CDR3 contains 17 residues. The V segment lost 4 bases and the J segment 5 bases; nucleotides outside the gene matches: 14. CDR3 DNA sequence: TGCGCCAGCAGCCGACGACCTGGGGGGACTAGTCAAGATACGCAGTATTTT. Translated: CASSRRPGGTSQDTQYF.

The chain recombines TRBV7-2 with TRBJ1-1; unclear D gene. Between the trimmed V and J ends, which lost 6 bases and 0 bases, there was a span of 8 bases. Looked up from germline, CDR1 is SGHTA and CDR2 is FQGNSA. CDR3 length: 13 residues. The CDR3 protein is CASSPYLNTEAFF. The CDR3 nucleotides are TGTGCCAGCAGTCCGTATTTGAACACTGAAGCTTTCTTT. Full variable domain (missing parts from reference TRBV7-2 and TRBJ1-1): GAGVSQSPSNKVTEKGKDVELRCDPISGHTALYWYRQSLGQGLEFLIYFQGNSAPDKSGLPSDRFSAERTGGSVSTLTIQRTQQEDSAVYLCASSPYLNTEAFFGQGTRLTVV.

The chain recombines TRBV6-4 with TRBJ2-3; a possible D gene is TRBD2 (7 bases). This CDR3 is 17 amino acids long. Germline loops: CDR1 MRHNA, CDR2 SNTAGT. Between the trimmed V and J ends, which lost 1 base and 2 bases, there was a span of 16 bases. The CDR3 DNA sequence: TGTGCCAGCAGTGACTGGGGGGGGCCAGAAAACACAGATACGCAGTATTTT. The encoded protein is CASSDWGGPENTDTQYF.

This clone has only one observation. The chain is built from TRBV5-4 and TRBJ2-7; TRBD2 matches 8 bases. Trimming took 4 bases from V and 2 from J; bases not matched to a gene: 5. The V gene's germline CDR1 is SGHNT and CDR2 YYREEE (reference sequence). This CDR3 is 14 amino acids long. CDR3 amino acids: CASSTGTSPYEQYF. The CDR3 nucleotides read TGTGCCAGCAGCACCGGGACTAGTCCCTACGAGCAGTACTTC. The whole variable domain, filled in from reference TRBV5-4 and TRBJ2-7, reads ETGVTQSPTHLIKTRGQQVTLRCSSQSGHNTVSWYQQALGQGPQFIFQYYREEENGRGNFPPRFSGLQFPNYSSELNVNALELDDSALYLCASSTGTSPYEQYFGPGTRLTVT.

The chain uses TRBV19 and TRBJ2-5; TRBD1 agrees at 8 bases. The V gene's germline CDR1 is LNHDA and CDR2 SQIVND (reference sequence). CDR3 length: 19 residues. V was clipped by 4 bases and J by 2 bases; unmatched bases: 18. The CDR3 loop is CASSKNRGSPVLRQETQYF. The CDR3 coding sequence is TGTGCCAGTAGTAAGAACAGGGGGTCTCCAGTTTTGCGACAAGAGACCCAGTACTTC.

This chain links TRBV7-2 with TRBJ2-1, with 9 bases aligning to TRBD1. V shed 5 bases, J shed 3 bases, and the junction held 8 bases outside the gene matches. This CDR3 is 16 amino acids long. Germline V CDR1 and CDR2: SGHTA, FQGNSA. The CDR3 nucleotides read TGTGCCAGCAGCCAACCCGGGACAGGGCACTACAATGAGCAGTTCTTC. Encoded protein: CASSQPGTGHYNEQFF.

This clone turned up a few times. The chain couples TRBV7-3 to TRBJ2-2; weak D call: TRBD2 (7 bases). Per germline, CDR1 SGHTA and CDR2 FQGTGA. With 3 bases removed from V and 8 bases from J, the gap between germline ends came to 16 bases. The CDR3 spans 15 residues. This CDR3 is CASSFWGGPSGELFF. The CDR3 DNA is TGTGCCAGCAGCTTCTGGGGGGGGCCCTCTGGGGAGCTGTTTTTT.

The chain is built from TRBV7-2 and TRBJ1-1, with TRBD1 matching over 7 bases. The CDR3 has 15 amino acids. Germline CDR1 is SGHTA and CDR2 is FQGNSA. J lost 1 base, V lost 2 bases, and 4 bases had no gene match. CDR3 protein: CASSLPGQRNTEAFF. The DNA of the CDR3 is TGTGCCAGCAGCTTACCGGGACAGAGGAACACTGAAGCTTTCTTT.

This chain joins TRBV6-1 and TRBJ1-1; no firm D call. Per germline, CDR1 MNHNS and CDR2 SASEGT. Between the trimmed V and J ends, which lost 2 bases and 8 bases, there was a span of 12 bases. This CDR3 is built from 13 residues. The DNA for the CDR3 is TGTGCCAGCAGTGAACTGGACGGGAACGAAGCTTTCTTT. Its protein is CASSELDGNEAFF.

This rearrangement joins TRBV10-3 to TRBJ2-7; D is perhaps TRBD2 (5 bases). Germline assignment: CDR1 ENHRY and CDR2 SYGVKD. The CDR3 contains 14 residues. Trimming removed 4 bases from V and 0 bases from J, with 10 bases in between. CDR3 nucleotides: TGTGCCATCAGTGTCGGAGGATCCTCCTACGAGCAGTACTTC. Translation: CAISVGGSSYEQYF.

The CDR3 here is CASNSLSGTQYF. DNA of the CDR3: TGCGCCAGCAACTCCCTATCGGGTACGCAGTATTTT. This chain links TRBV4-1 with TRBJ2-3, with D unresolved. Germline V CDR1 and CDR2: MGHRA, YSYEKL. The CDR3 is 12 amino acids. Trimming removed 7 bases from V and 8 bases from J, with 13 bases in between.

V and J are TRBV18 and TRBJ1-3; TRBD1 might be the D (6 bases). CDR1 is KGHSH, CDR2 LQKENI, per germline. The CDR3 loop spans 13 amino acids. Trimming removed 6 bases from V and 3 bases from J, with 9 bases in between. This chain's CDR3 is CASSQGFGNTIYF. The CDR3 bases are TGTGCCAGCTCCCAGGGGTTTGGAAACACCATATATTTT.

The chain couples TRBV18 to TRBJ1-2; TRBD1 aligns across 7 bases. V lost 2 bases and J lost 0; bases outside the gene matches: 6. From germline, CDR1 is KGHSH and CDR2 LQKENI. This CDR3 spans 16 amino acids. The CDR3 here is CASSPGGQTSNYGYTF. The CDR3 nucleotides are TGTGCCAGCTCACCAGGGGGACAGACCTCTAACTATGGCTACACCTTC.

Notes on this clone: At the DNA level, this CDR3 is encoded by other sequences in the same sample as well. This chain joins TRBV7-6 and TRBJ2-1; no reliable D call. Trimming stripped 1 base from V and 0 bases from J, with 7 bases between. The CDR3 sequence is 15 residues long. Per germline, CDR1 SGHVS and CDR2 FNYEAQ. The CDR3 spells CASSLELSSYNEQFF. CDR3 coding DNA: TGTGCCAGCAGCTTAGAATTGAGCTCCTACAATGAGCAGTTCTTC.

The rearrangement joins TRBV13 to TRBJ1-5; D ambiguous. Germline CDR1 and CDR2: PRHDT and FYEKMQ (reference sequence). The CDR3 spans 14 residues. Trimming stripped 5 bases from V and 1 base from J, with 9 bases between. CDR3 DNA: TGTGCCAGCAGCCTTGCCGGGAGCAATCAGCCCCAGCATTTT. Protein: CASSLAGSNQPQHF.